Listed below are T cell receptor beta chains from one sample, sequenced in a study of neoadjuvant anti-PD-1 for oral cavity cancer. Data came from immunoSEQ multiplex PCR; TCRdb stores just in-frame clones and leaves some out. Of about 79,000 clones in the sample, around 82% were seen once. The source material was PBMCs, sampled before nivolumab (anti-PD-1) treatment. The origin of the receptors is a person aged 35 to 85 with oral cavity squamous cell carcinoma. The CDR3 runs from the conserved cysteine through the conserved F or W. Fields, in order: clone size, D gene, J gene, CDR3 length, V gene, CDR3 protein, CDR3 DNA. A D gene is named only where the DNA matches it firmly. Part of the rows lack a size; the others show once, few, many or a class for expanded clones.

. | TRBD1 | TRBJ1-3 | 12 | TRBV5-1 | CASRTGGNTIYF | TGCGCCAGCCGGACAGGCGGAAACACCATATATTTT
. | . | TRBJ1-5 | 13 | TRBV6-1 | CASIRDSNQPQHF | TGTGCCAGCATCCGTGATAGCAATCAGCCCCAGCATTTT
few | . | TRBJ1-2 | 16 | TRBV4-2 | CASSQGADWIAYGYTF | TGTGCCAGCAGCCAAGGGGCCGACTGGATTGCCTATGGCTACACCTTC
few | . | TRBJ2-3 | 14 | TRBV7-3 | CASSPGREFDTQYF | TGTGCCAGCAGCCCGGGGAGAGAATTTGATACGCAGTATTTT
. | TRBD1 | TRBJ1-2 | 14 | TRBV2 | CASSVGTGAYGYTF | TGTGCCAGCAGTGTTGGGACAGGGGCATATGGCTACACCTTC
. | . | TRBJ1-1 | 13 | TRBV6-5 | CASSYRGGTEAFF | TGTGCCAGCAGTTACAGAGGGGGCACTGAAGCTTTCTTT
. | TRBD1 | TRBJ2-7 | 16 | TRBV11-2 | CASSFGSGTGPYEQYF | TGTGCCAGCAGCTTCGGATCCGGGACAGGGCCTTACGAGCAGTACTTC
. | . | TRBJ1-5 | 13 | TRBV2 | CASRWGINQPQHF | TGTGCCAGCCGATGGGGTATCAATCAGCCCCAGCATTTT
. | TRBD2 | TRBJ2-7 | 16 | TRBV27 | CASSSPRLAGGYEQYF | TGTGCCAGCAGTTCGCCGAGACTAGCGGGAGGGTACGAGCAGTACTTC
. | . | TRBJ2-1 | 13 | TRBV4-1 | CASSQGYRDEQFF | TGCGCCAGCAGCCAAGGTTATAGGGATGAGCAGTTCTTC
. | . | TRBJ2-4 | 15 | TRBV6-1 | CASSDGGASKNIQYF | TGTGCCAGCAGTGACGGGGGCGCGTCCAAAAACATTCAGTACTTC
. | . | TRBJ2-5 | 14 | TRBV7-9 | CASSLVGRLETQYF | TGTGCCAGCAGCTTAGTCGGGCGTCTGGAAACCCAGTACTTC
. | . | TRBJ1-1 | 14 | TRBV15 | CATSRGRRNTEAFF | TGTGCCACCAGCAGAGGGAGGAGGAACACTGAAGCTTTCTTT
. | . | TRBJ2-1 | 17 | TRBV5-1 | CASSLVDRPESYNEQFF | TGCGCCAGCAGCTTGGTAGACAGGCCTGAATCCTACAATGAGCAGTTCTTC
. | TRBD2 | TRBJ2-3 | 18 | TRBV2 | CASSEGFWRGGSTDTQYF | TGTGCCAGCAGTGAAGGCTTTTGGCGGGGGGGCAGCACAGATACGCAGTATTTT
. | . | TRBJ2-7 | 13 | TRBV5-6 | CASSKDISYEQYF | TGTGCCAGCAGCAAGGACATATCCTACGAGCAGTACTTC